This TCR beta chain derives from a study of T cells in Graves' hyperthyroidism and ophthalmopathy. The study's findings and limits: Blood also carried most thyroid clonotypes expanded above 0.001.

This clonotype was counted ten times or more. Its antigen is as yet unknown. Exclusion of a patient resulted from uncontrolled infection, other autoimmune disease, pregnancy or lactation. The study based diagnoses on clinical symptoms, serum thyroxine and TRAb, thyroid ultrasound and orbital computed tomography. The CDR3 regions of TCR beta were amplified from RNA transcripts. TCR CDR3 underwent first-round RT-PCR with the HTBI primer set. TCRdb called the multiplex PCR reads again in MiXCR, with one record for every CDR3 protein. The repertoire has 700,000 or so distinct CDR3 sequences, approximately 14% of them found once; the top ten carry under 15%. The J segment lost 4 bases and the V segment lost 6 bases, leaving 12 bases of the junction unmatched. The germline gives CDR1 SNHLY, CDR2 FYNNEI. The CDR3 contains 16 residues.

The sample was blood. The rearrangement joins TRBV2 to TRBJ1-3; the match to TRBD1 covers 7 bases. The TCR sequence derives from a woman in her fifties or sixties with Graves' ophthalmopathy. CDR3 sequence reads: CASRPRQGSGGNTIYF. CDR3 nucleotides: TGTGCCAGCAGACCTAGACAGGGTTCGGGAGGAAACACCATATATTTT.